This T cell receptor (beta chain) was sequenced during a study of T cell responses to AZD1222 COVID-19 vaccine (dated by TCRdb to about 2021). Regarding the research as a whole: Because spike-specific TCR depth and breadth did not differ between the two schedules, AZD1222 recipients who got a second dose at roughly 4 weeks were pooled with those who got a second dose at roughly 12 weeks. A total of 233 trial participants underwent TCR sequencing, of whom more than 200 had received two doses of AZD1222 and roughly 26 had received two doses of the MenACWY control vaccine. Trial participants were enrolled by age into 18-55, 56-69 and 70-plus year subgroups, with approximately 160, 26 and 62 TCR-sequenced participants respectively.

Points the paper makes about the study in general: After two AZD1222 doses, spike-specific TCR breadth and depth were significantly higher than at day 0 and than in MenACWY recipients. Vaccine-associated CD4 TCRs spanned the whole spike protein, with dominant responses in regions 160-218 and 743-854. Because no day 14 peak-response samples were available, the repertoires could be characterized only after the peak T cell response. Conclusions about previously exposed vaccinees are limited because only five or six AZD1222 recipients were SARS-CoV-2 seropositive at baseline. The 56-69-year group was small, and its depth increase did not reach significance, likely because of low power. Participants were mostly white British, with more females than males. The authors suggested clonal diversity may have been underestimated. Epitopes outside the regions mutated in the B.1.351 and B.1.1.7 variants were reportedly recognized by nearly half of the unique spike-specific TCRs.

V is trimmed back by 4 bases and J by 11 bases, and the junction contains 7 bases that no gene match accounts for. The germline V gene (reference sequence) provides CDR1 LGHDT and CDR2 YNNKEL. The CDR3 starts with the cysteine, ends with the phenylalanine, and has 15 residues. The only DNA kept is the CDR3, 45 bases in frame from the first base. Of note for this clone: Its binding antigen is unknown. Base qualities are missing; no much larger clone stands one base away.

Interpreted using the paper, the time point label stands for: baseline before first vaccination. Vaccinee samples came from UK trials COV001 and COV002, including a single-blind randomized controlled phase 2/3 trial of AZD1222 (ChAdOx1 nCoV-19) in healthy adults. Trial participant PBMC samples were collected at day 0 and day 28 after the second dose for TCRbeta chain sequencing. The CDR3 regions of human TCRbeta chains were analyzed by immunosequencing. The paper's processing steps were these. TCRs in the repertoires were matched against a reference library of SARS-CoV-2-specific TCRs that had been generated with the MIRA antigen-specificity platform. Breadth meant the fraction of unique TCRs that were SARS-CoV-2-associated, whereas depth meant the fraction of total T cells that were SARS-CoV-2-associated. Using the MIRA data, every spike-specific TCR was mapped to the spike region that the TCR reacted to and assigned to either a CD4 or a CD8 class. Log10-transformed breadth and depth values were compared by one-way ANOVA with Sidak's multiple comparisons tests. TCRdb carries this immuneACCESS record with in-frame sequences only. Its versions omit some clonotypes, under half of them owing to an unresolved V gene in the studies checked, with the rest unexplained. V and J calls and clone size are given by that table; D and trimming were obtained from the DNA. In this sample the table shows 120,000 to 150,000 clones, under 95% of which occur a single time. The ten largest clones represent roughly 3.1% of the sample.

The TCR was taken from an adult in good health. Recombination linked TRBV3-1 (or the pseudogene TRBV3-2) to TRBJ1-6, with 11 bases aligning to TRBD1. The sample consisted of peripheral blood, taken on day 0 of AZD1222 vaccination. The CDR3 in this case is CASSPDGQGAAPLHF. The sequenced DNA is TGTGCCAGCAGCCCGGATGGACAGGGGGCAGCACCCCTCCACTTT.